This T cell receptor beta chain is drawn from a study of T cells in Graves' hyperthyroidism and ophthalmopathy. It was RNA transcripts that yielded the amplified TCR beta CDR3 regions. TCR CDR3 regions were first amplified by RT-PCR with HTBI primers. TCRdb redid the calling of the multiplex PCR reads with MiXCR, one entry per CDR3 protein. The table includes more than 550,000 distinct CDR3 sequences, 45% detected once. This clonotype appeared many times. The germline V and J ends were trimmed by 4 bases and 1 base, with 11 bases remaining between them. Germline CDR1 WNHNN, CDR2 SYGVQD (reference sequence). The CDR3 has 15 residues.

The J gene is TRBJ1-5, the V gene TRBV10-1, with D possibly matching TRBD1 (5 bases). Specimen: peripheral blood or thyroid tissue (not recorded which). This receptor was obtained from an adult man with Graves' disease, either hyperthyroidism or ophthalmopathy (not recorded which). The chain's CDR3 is CASSGGPASNQPQHF. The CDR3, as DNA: TGCGCCAGCAGTGGGGGACCGGCGAGCAATCAGCCCCAGCATTTT.